A single sample is the source of the 30 T cell receptor beta chains below, sequenced in a study of blood T cell repertoires in COVID-19. TCRdb keeps only in-frame clones here, not all; method: immunoSEQ multiplex PCR. Of about 330,000 clones listed, 80% to 90% are singletons. Source material: PBMCs or T cells enriched from blood (not recorded which). These receptors all come from a woman aged 25-40 years who had recovered from COVID-19.

The chain combines TRBV3-1 (or the pseudogene TRBV3-2) with TRBJ2-7, with D possibly matching TRBD1 (5 bases). The CDR3 is 14 residues long. Per the germline V gene, CDR1 is LGHDT and CDR2 is YNNKEL (reference sequence). The germline V and J ends were trimmed by 1 base and 5 bases, with 12 bases remaining between them. This CDR3 is CASSQVYRQDEQYF. The DNA for the CDR3 is TGTGCCAGCAGCCAAGTTTACAGGCAAGACGAGCAGTACTTC.

The rearrangement links TRBV7-3 to TRBJ2-1; 9 nucleotides match TRBD2. Germline CDR1 reads SGHTA; CDR2 reads FQGTGA. CDR3 length equals 15 residues. J gave up 7 bases and V 2 bases, and 6 bases lay outside the gene matches. CDR3 residues: CASSLLAGGPNEQFF. The CDR3 nucleotides read TGTGCCAGCAGCTTATTGGCGGGGGGGCCGAATGAGCAGTTCTTC.

The chain couples TRBV7-8 to TRBJ1-3; a possible D gene is TRBD1 (5 bases). Germline V gene lookup returns CDR1 SGHVS and CDR2 FQNEAQ. Between the trimmed V and J ends, which lost 2 bases and 2 bases, there was a span of 13 bases. CDR3 length equals 16 residues. Here the CDR3 DNA reads TGTGCCAGCAGCTTAATCTTCCAGGGAACTGGAAACACCATATATTTT. As protein: CASSLIFQGTGNTIYF. Drawing the rest from reference TRBV7-8 and TRBJ1-3, the complete variable domain is GAGVSQSPRYKVAKRGQDVALRCDPISGHVSLFWYQQALGQGPEFLTYFQNEAQLDKSGLPSDRFFAERPEGSVSTLKIQRTQQEDSAVYLCASSLIFQGTGNTIYFGEGSWLTVV.

V usage is TRBV4-1 and J usage is TRBJ1-1, with D possibly TRBD1 on 5 matching bases. This CDR3 has 16 amino acids. CDR1 and CDR2 from the germline V gene are MGHRA and YSYEKL. The V end lost 0 bases, the J end lost 0 bases, and 11 bases lay between the germline ends. The CDR3 loop reads CASSQDPRGVNTEAFF. CDR3 DNA: TGCGCCAGCAGCCAAGATCCCCGGGGGGTGAACACTGAAGCTTTCTTT.

The chain uses TRBV7-2 and TRBJ2-7; maybe TRBD2 (6 bases). Trimming cost V 3 bases and J 5 bases, with 14 bases left between them. Germline assignment: CDR1 SGHTA and CDR2 FQGNSA. The CDR3 is 14 residues long. CDR3 amino acids: CASSLRGVRDEQYF. CDR3 sequence (DNA): TGTGCCAGCAGCTTGCGCGGGGTCCGGGACGAGCAGTACTTC.

This chain links TRBV27 with TRBJ1-1; D is uncertain. From germline, CDR1 is MNHEY and CDR2 SMNVEV (reference sequence). The CDR3 spans 13 residues. Trimming pared 4 bases from V and 5 bases from J, leaving 11 bases between. The CDR3 here is CASSSPQQTEAFF. The CDR3 nucleotides are TGTGCCAGCAGTTCGCCACAACAGACTGAAGCTTTCTTT.

The chain recombines TRBV19 with TRBJ1-6; a possible D gene is TRBD1 (6 bases). This CDR3 contains 14 residues. The germline gives CDR1 LNHDA, CDR2 SQIVND (reference sequence). V shed 9 bases and J shed 0 bases, with 9 bases lying between them. CDR3: CASGQSSYNSPLHF. In nucleotides, the CDR3 is TGTGCCAGCGGACAGAGCTCCTATAATTCACCCCTCCACTTT.

The gene calls are TRBV27 and TRBJ1-2; 9 bases are shared with TRBD1. This CDR3 spans 16 amino acids. V trimming: 3 bases; J trimming: 3 bases; junction bases outside the gene matches: 8. The V gene's germline CDR1 is MNHEY and CDR2 SMNVEV (reference sequence). CDR3 nucleotides: TGTGCCAGCAGTTTTACAGGGGGCCTTAGTGACTATGGCTACACCTTC. It specifies CASSFTGGLSDYGYTF.

The chain recombines TRBV7-3 with TRBJ2-3, with a weak D call TRBD2 (6 bases). The CDR3 has 15 residues. Trimming removed 2 bases at V and 4 bases at J, with 13 bases between. Per the germline V gene, CDR1 is SGHTA and CDR2 is FQGTGA. The CDR3 nucleotides read TGTGCCAGCAGCTTATACGGGGGAGGAGCAGATACGCAGTATTTT. Protein sequence: CASSLYGGGADTQYF.

This clone has only one observation. The chain has TRBV2 and TRBJ1-1, with TRBD1 matching over 8 bases. The V gene's germline CDR1 is SNHLY and CDR2 FYNNEI. The V segment lost 4 bases and the J segment 1 base; nucleotides outside the gene matches: 5. The CDR3 spans 15 residues. This CDR3 reads CASSVTGEGNTEAFF. CDR3 bases: TGTGCCAGCAGTGTGACAGGGGAAGGGAACACTGAAGCTTTCTTT.

The chain is built from TRBV7-3 and TRBJ2-3, with 10 bases that match TRBD2. This CDR3 is 15 amino acids long. The germline V gene has CDR1 SGHTA and CDR2 FQGTGA. With 2 bases clipped from V and 5 bases from J, the junction kept 4 bases outside the gene matches. CDR3 residues: CASSLLGLARDTQYF. In nucleotides, the CDR3 is TGTGCCAGCAGCTTACTGGGACTAGCGAGAGATACGCAGTATTTT.

The J gene is TRBJ2-7, the V gene TRBV7-9, with 9 bases identical to TRBD1. Germline CDR1 SEHNR, CDR2 FQNEAQ (reference sequence). CDR3 length: 15 residues. With V trimmed by 0 bases and J by 0 bases, 0 bases remained unmatched. The CDR3 nucleotides are TGTGCCAGCAGCTTAGCGACAGGGGGCTCCTACGAGCAGTACTTC. Translating it yields CASSLATGGSYEQYF.

As regards this clone: The sample carries other DNA sequences with the same CDR3. The J gene is TRBJ1-2, the V gene TRBV20-1; 8 bases match TRBD1. The CDR3 is 11 residues long. CDR1 and CDR2 from the germline V gene are DFQATT and SNEGSKA (reference sequence). V dropped 8 bases and J dropped 8; count of bases not matched to a gene: 7. In DNA form, the CDR3 reads TGCAGTTCGACAGGGGCGGGGGGCTACACCTTC. Protein sequence: CSSTGAGGYTF.

The chain's CDR3 is CASSPGGDTQYF. Written as DNA, the CDR3 is TGTGCCAGCTCACCGGGAGGAGATACGCAGTATTTT. The gene calls are TRBV18 and TRBJ2-3, with D tentatively TRBD2 (6 bases). Germline V gene lookup returns CDR1 KGHSH and CDR2 LQKENI. The CDR3 covers 12 residues. Trimming shortened V by 3 bases and J by 5 bases, and 6 bases separated the two germline ends.

V usage is TRBV2 and J usage is TRBJ1-3; D uncertain. This CDR3 has 12 residues. The V and J ends lost 0 bases and 6 bases respectively, with 3 bases between them. Per the germline V gene, CDR1 is SNHLY and CDR2 is FYNNEI. CDR3 DNA: TGTGCCAGCAGTGAAGCACAAAACACCATATATTTT. Translated, it gives CASSEAQNTIYF.

V gene TRBV27 combines with J gene TRBJ2-2; weak D call: TRBD1 (6 bases). The CDR3 contains 15 residues. Trimming pared 4 bases from V and 4 bases from J, leaving 13 bases between. Germline CDR1 MNHEY, CDR2 SMNVEV (reference sequence). The CDR3 loop reads CASSSLTGTTGELFF. The CDR3 nucleotides read TGTGCCAGCAGTTCCTTGACAGGTACCACCGGGGAGCTGTTTTTT.

This clone appeared once. The chain recombines TRBV7-3 with TRBJ1-1, with D unresolved. The CDR3 totals 12 residues. Germline CDR1 is SGHTA and CDR2 is FQGTGA. V was pared by 4 bases and J by 7 bases, with 10 bases between. The CDR3 loop is CASSSREGEAFF. The DNA of the CDR3 is TGTGCCAGCAGCTCCCGCGAGGGTGAAGCTTTCTTT.

The chain has TRBV5-1 and TRBJ2-5, with D possibly being TRBD2 (5 bases). V was clipped by 5 bases and J by 5 bases, with 7 bases between them. The germline V gene has CDR1 SGHRS and CDR2 YFSETQ. CDR3 length: 11 amino acids. Here the CDR3 reads CASRGSETQYF. For the CDR3, the DNA is TGCGCCAGCAGGGGGAGTGAGACCCAGTACTTC. Full variable domain (missing parts from reference TRBV5-1 and TRBJ2-5): KAGVTQTPRYLIKTRGQQVTLSCSPISGHRSVSWYQQTPGQGLQFLFEYFSETQRNKGNFPGRFSGRQFSNSRSEMNVSTLELGDSALYLCASRGSETQYFGPGTRLLVL.

The CDR3 spells CASTPDGNSPLHF. CDR3 coding DNA: TGTGCCAGCACCCCAGACGGGAATTCACCCCTCCACTTT. J is TRBJ1-6 and V is TRBV3-1 (or the pseudogene TRBV3-2); no firm D call. Germline V gene data show CDR1 as LGHDT and CDR2 as YNNKEL (reference sequence). Deletions cut 7 bases from V and 7 bases from J, with 11 bases between. The CDR3 runs to 13 residues.

The chain combines TRBV5-1 with TRBJ1-1; D not resolved. The V gene's germline CDR1 is SGHRS and CDR2 YFSETQ. Trimming took off 0 bases at V and 4 bases at J, with 10 bases between the two ends. The CDR3 covers 14 residues. CDR3 loop: CASSLGGSGTEAFF. Here the CDR3 DNA reads TGCGCCAGCAGCTTGGGAGGGTCGGGCACTGAAGCTTTCTTT.

This sequence joins TRBV2 and TRBJ2-3; D remains unclear. Per the germline V gene, CDR1 is SNHLY and CDR2 is FYNNEI. The V and J ends lost 3 bases and 2 bases respectively, with 9 bases between them. This CDR3 is built from 14 residues. The CDR3 coding sequence is TGTGCCAGCAGTGATTTCCCTATCACAGATACGCAGTATTTT. Translating gives CASSDFPITDTQYF.

The CDR3 coding sequence is TGTGCCACCGCCCGGTTAGAGACCCAGTACTTC. It translates to CATARLETQYF. The chain is built from TRBV6-5 and TRBJ2-5, with D unresolved. Germline V gene data show CDR1 as MNHEY and CDR2 as SVGAGI. V was clipped by 10 bases and J by 4 bases, with 10 bases between them. CDR3 length: 11 residues.

The V call is TRBV5-4, the J call TRBJ2-7, with 7 bases fitting TRBD1. J was trimmed by 4 bases and V by 0 bases; bases with no gene match: 7. This CDR3 region has 15 residues. Germline V gives CDR1 SGHNT, CDR2 YYREEE (reference sequence). The CDR3 loop is CASSLGDSRFYEQYF. For the CDR3, the DNA is TGTGCCAGCAGCTTGGGGGACAGTCGGTTTTACGAGCAGTACTTC. The full variable domain, with the rest looked up from reference TRBV5-4 and TRBJ2-7, is ETGVTQSPTHLIKTRGQQVTLRCSSQSGHNTVSWYQQALGQGPQFIFQYYREEENGRGNFPPRFSGLQFPNYSSELNVNALELDDSALYLCASSLGDSRFYEQYFGPGTRLTVT.

The chain has TRBV18 and TRBJ1-5; a possible D gene is TRBD1 (6 bases). Germline values: CDR1 KGHSH, CDR2 LQKENI. The germline V and J ends were trimmed by 6 bases and 4 bases, with 10 bases remaining between them. The CDR3 spans 13 residues. CDR3 loop: CASSKDSNQPQHF. In nucleotides, the CDR3 is TGTGCCAGCTCTAAGGACAGTAATCAGCCCCAGCATTTT.

Notes on this clone: In the same sample, other DNA sequences code for this CDR3. V is TRBV6-2 or TRBV6-3 and J is TRBJ1-5; possibly TRBD1 for D (5 bases). The ends were cut back, 6 bases at V and 0 bases at J, with 9 bases in the middle. CDR1 MNHEY and CDR2 SVGEGT come from the germline V gene. CDR3 length: 14 residues. The CDR3 is CASSLRGSNQPQHF. The CDR3 region has the DNA TGTGCCAGCAGCCTTAGGGGTAGCAATCAGCCCCAGCATTTT.

The CDR3 sequence is CASSPTGTGERNTIYF. The CDR3 DNA is TGTGCCAGTAGTCCAACCGGGACAGGGGAGCGAAACACCATATATTTT. The V call is TRBV19, the J call TRBJ1-3; 10 bases line up with TRBD1. The germline V gene has CDR1 LNHDA and CDR2 SQIVND (reference sequence). The CDR3 contains 16 residues. Losses at the gene ends were 5 bases for V and 5 bases for J; bases not matched to a gene: 9.

On this clone itself: One base away lies a much larger clone, so this may be a sequencing read error. The genes are TRBV28 and TRBJ2-7, with D hard to call. The V end was cut by 2 bases, the J end by 3 bases, with 8 bases between. This CDR3 is 13 amino acids long. CDR1 and CDR2 (germline): MDHEN, SYDVKM. CDR3 in DNA: TGTGCCAGCAGTTTAGGCAGAAACTACGAGCAGTACTTC. This translates into CASSLGRNYEQYF.

The chain joins TRBV9 to TRBJ1-4; D possibly corresponds to TRBD1 (6 bases). The CDR3 is 15 amino acids. Trimming removed 0 bases at V and 9 bases at J, with 15 bases between. CDR1 is SGDLS and CDR2 is YYNGEE in the germline V gene. The CDR3 loop reads CASSVDLGAAKKLFF. In DNA, the CDR3 is TGTGCCAGCAGCGTAGATCTGGGGGCGGCCAAAAAACTGTTTTTT.

The genes are TRBV9 and TRBJ2-3, with TRBD2 matching 7 bases. The CDR3 covers 15 residues. J lost 6 bases, V lost 2 bases, and 9 bases had no gene match. Germline V CDR1 and CDR2: SGDLS, YYNGEE. CDR3 sequence (DNA): TGTGCCAGCAGCGTGGACGGAGCGGGGAGCGATACGCAGTATTTT. It codes for CASSVDGAGSDTQYF.

This clone appeared once. Written as DNA, the CDR3 is TGTGCCAGCAGCATCGGGGAGCCTAATCAGCCCCAGCATTTT. Its protein product is CASSIGEPNQPQHF. V gene TRBV6-5 combines with J gene TRBJ1-5; the D is unclear. Germline values: CDR1 MNHEY, CDR2 SVGAGI. The CDR3 is 14 residues long. Trimming stripped 6 bases from V and 4 bases from J, with 13 bases between.